The T cell receptor beta chain under discussion was sequenced for a study of cytomegalovirus exposure and HLA in healthy donors. PCR involved 60 Vbeta and 13 Jbeta primers. The protocol was immunoSEQ multiplex PCR, while the TCRdb copy is restricted to in-frame clones and leaves out a portion. The sample yields 150,000 to 200,000 clones, around 75% seen once. Whole-study findings and limits: The authors later found HLA-associated TCR beta chains more clonally expanded than equally common others. In vitro work confirmed that a few CMV-associated chains recognize CMV antigens. At a 0.05 false discovery rate, a later analysis found roughly 17,000 TCR beta sequences to be associated with HLA alleles.

In germline, CDR1 is GTSNPN, CDR2 SVGIG (reference sequence). The CDR3 has 12 residues. V was trimmed by 3 bases and J by 5 bases, leaving 11 bases between them. As for this clone: Its specificity is unknown.

Each donor was healthy, and each was a bone marrow donor. The sequenced material came from PBMCs. The sequence derives from a woman aged 45 to 65 in good health and CMV-seropositive. The chain recombines TRBV30 with TRBJ2-7; possible D gene TRBD1, 5 bases. In DNA form, the CDR3 reads TGTGCCTGGAGGGGGCAGGGCGACGAGCAGTACTTC. As protein: CAWRGQGDEQYF.